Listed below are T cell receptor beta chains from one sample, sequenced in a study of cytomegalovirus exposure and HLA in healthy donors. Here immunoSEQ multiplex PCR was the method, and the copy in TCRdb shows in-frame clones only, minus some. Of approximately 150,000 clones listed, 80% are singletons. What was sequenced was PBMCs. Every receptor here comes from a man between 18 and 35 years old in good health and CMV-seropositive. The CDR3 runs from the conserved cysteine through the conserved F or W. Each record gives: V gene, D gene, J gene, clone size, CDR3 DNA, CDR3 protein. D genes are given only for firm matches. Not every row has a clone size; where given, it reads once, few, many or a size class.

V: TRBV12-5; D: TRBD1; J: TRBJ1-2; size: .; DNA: TGTGCTAGTGGTTTGGTTCAGGGGGCAATCTATGGCTACACCTTC; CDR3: CASGLVQGAIYGYTF
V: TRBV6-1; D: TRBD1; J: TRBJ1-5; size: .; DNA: TGTGCCAGCAGGATACAGGGGGCTAGCAATCAGCCCCAGCATTTT; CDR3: CASRIQGASNQPQHF
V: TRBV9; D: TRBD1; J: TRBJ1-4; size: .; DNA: TGTGCCAGCAGCAACCCCGGGACAGGGAATGAAAAACTGTTTTTT; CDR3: CASSNPGTGNEKLFF
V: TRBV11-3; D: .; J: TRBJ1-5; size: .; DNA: TGTGCCAGCAGCTCCTATCCCCGACAGGCCGTTCAGCCCCAGCATTTT; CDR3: CASSSYPRQAVQPQHF
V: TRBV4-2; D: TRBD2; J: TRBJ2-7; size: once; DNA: TGTGCCAGCAGCCAAGAAAATGACGGACTAGCGGGGGGGGAGCAGTACTTC; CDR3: CASSQENDGLAGGEQYF
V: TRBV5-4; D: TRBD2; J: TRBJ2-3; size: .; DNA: TGTGCCAGCAGCTCGGGACTAGCGGAAAAGTCTAGCACAGATACGCAGTATTTT; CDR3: CASSSGLAEKSSTDTQYF
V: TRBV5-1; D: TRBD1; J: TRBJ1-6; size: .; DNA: TGCGCCAGCAGCTTTCCAGCGACAGGGGTGAGGAATTCACCCCTCCACTTT; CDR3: CASSFPATGVRNSPLHF
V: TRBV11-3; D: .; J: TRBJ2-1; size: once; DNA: TGTGCCAGCAGCTATAGCGGTAGTTACAATGAGCAGTTCTTC; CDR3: CASSYSGSYNEQFF
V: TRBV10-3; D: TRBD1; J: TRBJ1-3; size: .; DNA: TGTGCCATCAGGGGGACAGGGTCTGGAAACACCATATATTTT; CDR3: CAIRGTGSGNTIYF
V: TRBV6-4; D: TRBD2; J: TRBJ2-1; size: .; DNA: TGTGCCAGCTCCCCCACTAGCGGGGGTGAGCAGTTCTTC; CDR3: CASSPTSGGEQFF
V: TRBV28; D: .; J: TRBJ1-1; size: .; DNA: TGTGCCAGCAGTCCGAACAGGGAACTTGAACAGCTGGACACTGAAGCTTTCTTT; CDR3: CASSPNRELEQLDTEAFF
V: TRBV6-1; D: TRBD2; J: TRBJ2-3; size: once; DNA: TGTGCCAGCACTAGCGGGAGGCGGGAAGATACGCAGTATTTT; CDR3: CASTSGRREDTQYF
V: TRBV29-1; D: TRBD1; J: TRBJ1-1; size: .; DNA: TGCAGCGGGGGACGGGCAGGGGGCTATCTGGGTAAAGCTTTCTTT; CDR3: CSGGRAGGYLGKAFF
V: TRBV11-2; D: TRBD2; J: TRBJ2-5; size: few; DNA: TGTGCCAGCAGCCAAATGGGACTAGCGGGAGCCTGGGAGACCCAGTACTTC; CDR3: CASSQMGLAGAWETQYF
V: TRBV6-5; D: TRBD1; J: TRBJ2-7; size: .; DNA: TGTGCCAGCAGTTACCCTGGGACAGCCGAGCAGTACTTC; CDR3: CASSYPGTAEQYF
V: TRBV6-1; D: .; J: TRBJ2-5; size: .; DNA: TGTGCCAGCAGTGAAGATGCAGGTCAAGAGACCCAGTACTTC; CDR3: CASSEDAGQETQYF
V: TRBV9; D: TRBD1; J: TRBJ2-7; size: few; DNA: TGTGCCAGCAGCCCTAGGACAGGGTGGTACGAGCAGTACTTC; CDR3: CASSPRTGWYEQYF
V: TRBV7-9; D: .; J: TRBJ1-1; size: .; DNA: TGTTCCAGCAGCTTCCTTGAGACAGTGGGGACTGAAGCTTTCTTT; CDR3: CSSSFLETVGTEAFF
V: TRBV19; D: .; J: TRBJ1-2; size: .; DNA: TGTGCCAGTAGTATTTCCAGATCAGCTAACTATGGCTACACCTTC; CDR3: CASSISRSANYGYTF
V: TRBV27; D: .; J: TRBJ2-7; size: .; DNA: TGTGCCAGCAGTTTATCCGCGACAGTAGGGTACGAGCAGTACTTC; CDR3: CASSLSATVGYEQYF
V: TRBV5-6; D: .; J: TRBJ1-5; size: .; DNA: TGTGCCAGCAGCTTGGGAGGATACAGCAATCAGCCCCAGCATTTT; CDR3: CASSLGGYSNQPQHF
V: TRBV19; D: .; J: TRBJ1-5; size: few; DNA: TGTGCCAGTAGTATGAGCACCTTTAGCAATCAGCCCCAGCATTTT; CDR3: CASSMSTFSNQPQHF
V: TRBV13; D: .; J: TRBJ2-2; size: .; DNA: TGTGCCAGCAGCTTAGTTCAGGAAAACACCGGGGAGCTGTTTTTT; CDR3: CASSLVQENTGELFF
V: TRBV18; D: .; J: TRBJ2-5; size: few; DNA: TGTGCCAGCTCTCCTGGAGTGAAAGAGACCCAGTACTTC; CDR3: CASSPGVKETQYF
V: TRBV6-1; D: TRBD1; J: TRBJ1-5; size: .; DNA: TGTGCCAGCAGTGAATCTCGACTACAGGGGCGGGGTCAGCCCCAGCATTTT; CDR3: CASSESRLQGRGQPQHF
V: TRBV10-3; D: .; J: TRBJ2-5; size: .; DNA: TGTGCCATCAGTGAGGGGGAGAGAGAGACCCAGTACTTC; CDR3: CAISEGERETQYF
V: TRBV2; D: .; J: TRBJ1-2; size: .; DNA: TGTGCCAGCAGCCCGGGACACCCCAACTATGGCTACACCTTC; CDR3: CASSPGHPNYGYTF
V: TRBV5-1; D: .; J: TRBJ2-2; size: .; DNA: TGCGCCAGCAGCTTAGCGGGTCAGAACACCGGGGAGCTGTTTTTT; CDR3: CASSLAGQNTGELFF
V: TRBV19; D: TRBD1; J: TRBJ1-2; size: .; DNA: TGTGCCAGTAGTACAGGACAGGATCACTATGGCTACACCTTC; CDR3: CASSTGQDHYGYTF
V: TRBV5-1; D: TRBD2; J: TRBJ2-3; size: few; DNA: TGCGCCAGCAGCTTGGCGACTAGCGGGGGGGCCCTGACAGATACGCAGTATTTT; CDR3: CASSLATSGGALTDTQYF
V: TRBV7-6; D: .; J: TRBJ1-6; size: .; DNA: TGTGCCAGCAGCTTGTCCGGGGGGGAATCACCCCTCCACTTT; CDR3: CASSLSGGESPLHF
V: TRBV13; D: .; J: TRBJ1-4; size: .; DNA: TGTGCCAGCAGCCACGGAACAGCTACCTATGAAAAACTGTTTTTT; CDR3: CASSHGTATYEKLFF
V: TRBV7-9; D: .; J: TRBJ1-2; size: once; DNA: TGTGCCAGCAGCCACGAGGGGACATCCTATGGCTACACCTTC; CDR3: CASSHEGTSYGYTF
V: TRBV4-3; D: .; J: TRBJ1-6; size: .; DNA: TGCGCCAGCAGCCAAGATTGGGGCAGGGAATCACCCCTCCACTTT; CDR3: CASSQDWGRESPLHF
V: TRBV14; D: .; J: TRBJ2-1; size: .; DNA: TGTGCCAGCAGCCAAGTAGGAGGCTCCTACAATGAGCAGTTCTTC; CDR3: CASSQVGGSYNEQFF
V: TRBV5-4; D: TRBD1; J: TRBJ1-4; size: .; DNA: TGTGCCAGCAGCTTCGGACAGGGGACTAATGAAAAACTGTTTTTT; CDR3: CASSFGQGTNEKLFF
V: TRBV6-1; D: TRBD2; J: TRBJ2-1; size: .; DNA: TGTGCCAGCAGTGAGTTCGCGGGAGTGGGGGGCAATGAGCAGTTCTTC; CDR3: CASSEFAGVGGNEQFF
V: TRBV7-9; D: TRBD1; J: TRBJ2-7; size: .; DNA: TGTTCCAGCAGCCCTCCGGGCGGGCAGGGGGTCTACGAGCAGTACTTC; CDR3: CSSSPPGGQGVYEQYF
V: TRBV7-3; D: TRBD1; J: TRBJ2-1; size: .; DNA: TGTGCCAGCAGCCGTGGACAGGGGGCTTCCTACAATGAGCAGTTCTTC; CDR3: CASSRGQGASYNEQFF
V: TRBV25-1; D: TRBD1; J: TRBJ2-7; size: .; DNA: TGTGCCAGCAGTGACCCACGGACAGGGAGCTCCTACGAGCAGTACTTC; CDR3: CASSDPRTGSSYEQYF
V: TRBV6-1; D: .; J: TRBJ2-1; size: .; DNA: TGTGCCAGCAGTGAAGGGCAGATACAGTTCTTC; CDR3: CASSEGQIQFF
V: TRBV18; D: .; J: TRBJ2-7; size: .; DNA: TGTGCCAGCTCACCGTCAGGTAGGGCCCCCGCGGGGGAGCAGTACTTC; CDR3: CASSPSGRAPAGEQYF
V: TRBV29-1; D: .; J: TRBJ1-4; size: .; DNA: TGCAGCGTTGAAACGACGGACTACAATGAAAAACTGTTTTTT; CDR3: CSVETTDYNEKLFF
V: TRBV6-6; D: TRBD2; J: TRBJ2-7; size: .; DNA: TGTGCCAGCAGACCTGGGACTAGCGGGAACTACGAGCAGTACTTC; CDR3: CASRPGTSGNYEQYF
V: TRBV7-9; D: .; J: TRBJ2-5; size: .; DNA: TGTGCCAGCAGCTCAGCGCGGTTTCAGGGGAGACAAGAGACCCAGTACTTC; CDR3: CASSSARFQGRQETQYF
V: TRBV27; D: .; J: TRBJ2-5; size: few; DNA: TGTGCCAGCAGTTTGACGACATCGCAAGGAGGGTGGGTGGAGACCCAGTACTTC; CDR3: CASSLTTSQGGWVETQYF
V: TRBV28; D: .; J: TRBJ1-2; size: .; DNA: TGTGCCAGCAGTCAGGGAGGGTTAAGATCTGGTGGCTACACCTTC; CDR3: CASSQGGLRSGGYTF
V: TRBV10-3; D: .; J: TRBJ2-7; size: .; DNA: TGTGCCATCAGTGAGCAATTGGACAGCTCCTACGAGCAGTACTTC; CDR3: CAISEQLDSSYEQYF
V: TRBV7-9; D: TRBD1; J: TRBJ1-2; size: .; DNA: TGTGCCAGCAGCTTAGCCGCCGGGACAGGGGGCCTCTACACCTTC; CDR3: CASSLAAGTGGLYTF
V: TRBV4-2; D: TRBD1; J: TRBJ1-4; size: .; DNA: TGTGCCAGCAGCCGCGGGACAGGGGATGAAAAACTGTTTTTT; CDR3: CASSRGTGDEKLFF
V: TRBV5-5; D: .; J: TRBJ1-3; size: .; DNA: TGTGCCAGCAGCTTGTTAAGGGGAAGGTCTGGAAACACCATATATTTT; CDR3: CASSLLRGRSGNTIYF
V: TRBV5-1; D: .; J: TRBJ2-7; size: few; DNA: TGCGCCAGCAGCCTGGGACACCATTTGGGCGAGCAGTACTTC; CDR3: CASSLGHHLGEQYF
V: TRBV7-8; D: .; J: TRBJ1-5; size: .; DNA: TGTGCCAGCAGCTTAGATGGGGCCAGCAATCAGCCCCAGCATTTT; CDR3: CASSLDGASNQPQHF
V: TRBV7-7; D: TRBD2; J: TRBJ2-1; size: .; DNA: TGTGCCAGCAGCAGGACTAGCGGGGGGCAGTACAATGAGCAGTTCTTC; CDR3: CASSRTSGGQYNEQFF